This T cell receptor beta chain was observed in a study of glioma-infiltrating T cells after dendritic cell vaccination. The immunoSEQ assay amplified TCRB CDR3 from up to about 2 ug DNA. Sequencing used immunoSEQ multiplex PCR; TCRdb keeps in-frame clones, though not all of them. In the table there are under 130,000 clones, roughly 90% of which are singletons. Time point noted: after dendritic cell vaccination, including at tumor progression/relapse. No glioblastoma patient carried an isocitrate dehydrogenase mutation. In the case of this clone: Its antigen is currently unknown.

Deletions cut 2 bases from V and 0 bases from J, with 13 bases between. Germline V gene lookup returns CDR1 SNHLY and CDR2 FYNNEI. CDR3 size: 16 residues. Broader study findings: TCR clonality showed no direct relationship with survival.

The source was blood, collected after dendritic cell vaccination. The chain has TRBV2 and TRBJ1-1, with TRBD1 as a possible D gene (6 bases). This TCR derives from a human donor with glioblastoma. In DNA form, the CDR3 reads TGTGCCAGCAGTGAATCAGGGGCATGGATGAACACTGAAGCTTTCTTT. Amino acids: CASSESGAWMNTEAFF.